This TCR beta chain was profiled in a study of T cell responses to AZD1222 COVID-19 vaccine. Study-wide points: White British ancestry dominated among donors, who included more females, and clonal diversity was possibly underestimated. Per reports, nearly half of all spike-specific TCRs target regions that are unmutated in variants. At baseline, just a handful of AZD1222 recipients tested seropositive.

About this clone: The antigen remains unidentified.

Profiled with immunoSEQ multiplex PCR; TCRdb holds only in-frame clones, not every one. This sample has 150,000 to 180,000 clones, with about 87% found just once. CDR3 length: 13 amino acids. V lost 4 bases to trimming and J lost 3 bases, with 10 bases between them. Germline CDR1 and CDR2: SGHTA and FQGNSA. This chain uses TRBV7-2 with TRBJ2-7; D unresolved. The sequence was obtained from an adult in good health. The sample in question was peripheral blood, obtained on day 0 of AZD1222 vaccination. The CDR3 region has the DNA TGTGCCAGCAGCTCCCAGATTAACTACGAGCAGTACTTC. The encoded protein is CASSSQINYEQYF.